This entry lists 14 T cell receptor beta chains sequenced from one sample in a study of OX40 agonist ivuxolimab in advanced cancers. Clones were sequenced by immunoSEQ multiplex PCR, and TCRdb holds only the in-frame ones, with some missing. Of approximately 99,000 clones in the sample, more than 85% are singletons; the top ten hold 0.5% to 0.8%. The sample consisted of CD4+ or CD8+ T cells sorted from blood, taken in a trial of the OX40 agonist ivuxolimab. Receptors originate from an adult with an advanced solid tumor such as melanoma, head and neck, liver or kidney cancer.

J is TRBJ1-4 and V is TRBV27; 8 positions match TRBD1. Germline trimming cut 6 bases from V and 5 bases from J; bases unmatched to any gene: 5. Germline CDR1 MNHEY, CDR2 SMNVEV (reference sequence). The CDR3 covers 14 residues. The CDR3, as DNA: TGTGCCAGCAGCACAGACAGGGGAAATGAAAAACTGTTTTTT. Translated, it gives CASSTDRGNEKLFF.

DNA of the CDR3: TGTGCCAGCAGTTTAAAGGTTAGCAATCAGCCCCAGCATTTT. It codes for CASSLKVSNQPQHF. This rearrangement joins TRBV6-6 to TRBJ1-5; no firm D call. V lost 4 bases and J 0 bases, leaving 7 bases between the germline ends. Germline CDR1 is MNHNY and CDR2 is SVGAGI (reference sequence). This CDR3 is 14 amino acids long.

V usage is TRBV19 and J usage is TRBJ1-5; D is unresolved. CDR3 length: 16 amino acids. The germline V gene has CDR1 LNHDA and CDR2 SQIVND (reference sequence). Between the trimmed V and J ends, which lost 3 bases and 3 bases, there was a span of 15 bases. CDR3 nucleotides: TGTGCCAGTAGTATTCCAACGGGGAGTTTCAATCAGCCCCAGCATTTT. It codes for CASSIPTGSFNQPQHF.

The CDR3: CASSQVGMGLSNYGYTF. Written as DNA, the CDR3 is TGCGCCAGCAGCCAAGTTGGTATGGGACTGTCTAACTATGGCTACACCTTC. The V and J genes are TRBV4-1 and TRBJ1-2; possible D gene TRBD1, 5 bases. Germline CDR1 is MGHRA and CDR2 is YSYEKL. The CDR3 consists of 17 residues. V was clipped by 1 base and J by 0 bases, with 15 bases between them.

V usage is TRBV19 and J usage is TRBJ1-1, with TRBD1 matching over 7 bases. CDR1 is LNHDA, CDR2 SQIVND, per germline (reference sequence). Losses at the gene ends were 10 bases for V and 6 bases for J; bases not matched to a gene: 14. The CDR3 covers 14 residues. The CDR3 bases are TGTGCCACTCGGGACAGCTTATTAAACGCTGAAGCTTTCTTT. This gives the protein CATRDSLLNAEAFF.

The chain employs TRBV18 and TRBJ2-2; a possible D gene is TRBD2 (5 bases). The CDR3 is 13 residues long. The germline V gene has CDR1 KGHSH and CDR2 LQKENI. V lost 1 base to trimming and J lost 7 bases, with 7 bases between them. The CDR3 DNA is TGTGCCAGCTCACCACTTGAGGGCGGGGAGCTGTTTTTT. Translating gives CASSPLEGGELFF. The variable domain in full, completed from reference TRBV18 and TRBJ2-2, reads NAGVMQNPRHLVRRRGQEARLRCSPMKGHSHVYWYRQLPEEGLKFMVYLQKENIIDESGMPKERFSAEFPKEGPSILRIQQVVRGDSAAYFCASSPLEGGELFFGEGSRLTVL.

This clone was detected a few times. This chain uses TRBV11-3 with TRBJ2-3; 7 positions match TRBD2. After removal of 1 base from V and 5 bases from J, the junction contained 9 bases not matched to a gene. CDR1 is SGHNT, CDR2 YENEEA, per germline. The length of the CDR3 is 16 residues. This chain's CDR3 is CASSLGEGAGQDTQYF. The CDR3 DNA follows: TGTGCCAGCAGCTTAGGGGAGGGAGCGGGTCAAGATACGCAGTATTTT.

This clone has only one observation. The CDR3 region has the DNA TGCAGCGCTGCCTCCGGGACAGATAATGAAAAACTGTTTTTT. Protein sequence: CSAASGTDNEKLFF. The chain is built from TRBV29-1 and TRBJ1-4, with 7 bases fitting TRBD1. Germline V gives CDR1 SQVTM, CDR2 ANQGSEA. The V segment lost 7 bases and the J segment 4 bases; nucleotides outside the gene matches: 9. The CDR3 spans 14 residues.

The V gene is TRBV10-3, the J gene TRBJ1-2, with 12 positions matching TRBD1. Germline assignment: CDR1 ENHRY and CDR2 SYGVKD. The CDR3 contains 14 residues. With 7 bases clipped from V and 8 bases from J, the junction kept 8 bases outside the gene matches. The CDR3 region is CAITDGTGGEGYTF. In DNA form, the CDR3 reads TGTGCCATCACCGACGGGACAGGGGGCGAGGGCTACACCTTC.

The chain carries TRBV4-1 and TRBJ2-7; the match to TRBD1 covers 7 bases. The CDR3 covers 15 residues. Trimming at V came to 0 bases and at J to 5 bases, leaving 7 bases not matched to a gene. The germline V gene encodes CDR1 MGHRA and CDR2 YSYEKL. The CDR3 spells CASSQEGVTGNEQYF. As DNA, the CDR3 is TGCGCCAGCAGCCAAGAGGGGGTGACAGGGAACGAGCAGTACTTC.

The CDR3 reads CASRRGTVNTEAFF. The CDR3 DNA follows: TGTGCCAGCAGACGCGGGACGGTTAACACTGAAGCTTTCTTT. V gene TRBV6-5 combines with J gene TRBJ1-1; tentatively, D is TRBD1 (5 bases). This CDR3 has 14 residues. Trimming removed 6 bases from V and 2 bases from J, with 13 bases in between. CDR1 is MNHEY and CDR2 is SVGAGI in the germline V gene.

The chain is built from TRBV14 and TRBJ2-7; TRBD2 agrees at 11 bases. This CDR3 spans 14 amino acids. J gave up 5 bases and V 4 bases, and 4 bases lay outside the gene matches. Germline-derived CDR1 and CDR2 are SGHDN and FVKESK. CDR3 DNA sequence: TGTGCCAGCAGCCCTACTAGCGGGAGAAACGAGCAGTACTTC. Its translation is CASSPTSGRNEQYF.

This clone was counted once. The chain links TRBV5-4 to TRBJ2-5, with a weak D call TRBD1 (6 bases). Germline V gene data show CDR1 as SGHNT and CDR2 as YYREEE (reference sequence). The CDR3 runs to 14 residues. Trimming removed 2 bases at V and 1 base at J, with 9 bases between. The CDR3 DNA sequence: TGTGCCAGCAGCTTTAGGGGGACCCAAGAGACCCAGTACTTC. Protein product: CASSFRGTQETQYF.

The chain's CDR3 is CASSLNPGTVRDYTF. For the CDR3, the DNA is TGTGCCAGCAGCCTCAACCCCGGGACAGTTAGAGACTACACCTTC. The chain recombines TRBV7-2 with TRBJ1-2, with 7 bases that match TRBD1. V was pared by 5 bases and J by 10 bases, with 16 bases of the junction left unmatched. CDR3 size: 15 residues. Per germline, CDR1 SGHTA and CDR2 FQGNSA.